These 5 T cell receptor beta chains originate from one sample sequenced in a study of control samples from healthy donors and cancer patients. TCRdb's copy holds only in-frame clones and misses some; the assay was immunoSEQ multiplex PCR. The repertoire holds about 250,000 clones, with approximately 80% as singletons. Material for sequencing was PBMCs. The receptors were gathered from a woman aged 60-75 years with lung cancer.

The V and J genes are TRBV6-1 and TRBJ1-5, with D perhaps TRBD1 (5 bases). CDR3 length equals 15 residues. V was cut by 2 bases and J by 0 bases, with 8 bases left in between. Germline V gene data show CDR1 as MNHNS and CDR2 as SASEGT. This chain's CDR3 is CASSELGPSNQPQHF. Written as DNA, the CDR3 is TGTGCCAGCAGTGAACTGGGGCCTAGCAATCAGCCCCAGCATTTT.

The J gene is TRBJ2-2, the V gene TRBV6-5, with D possibly being TRBD1 or TRBD2 (5 bases each). Looked up from germline, CDR1 is MNHEY and CDR2 is SVGAGI. With 6 bases removed from V and 4 bases from J, the gap between germline ends came to 9 bases. The CDR3 totals 13 residues. The CDR3 protein is CASRAGSTGELFF. The CDR3 bases are TGTGCCAGCAGGGCAGGGAGCACCGGGGAGCTGTTTTTT.

The rearrangement uses TRBV7-9 and TRBJ2-1; TRBD2 agrees at 8 bases. This CDR3 comprises 15 residues. With 0 bases clipped from V and 11 bases from J, the junction kept 9 bases outside the gene matches. The V gene's germline CDR1 is SEHNR and CDR2 FQNEAQ (reference sequence). CDR3 amino acids: CASSLAPAGEVKQFF. DNA of the CDR3: TGTGCCAGCAGCTTAGCGCCAGCGGGAGAGGTAAAGCAGTTCTTC.

DNA of the CDR3: TGCGCCAGCAGCCAGCCCGGGGGCGGGGCGGAGACCCAGTACTTC. This codes for CASSQPGGGAETQYF. V is TRBV4-1 and J is TRBJ2-5; either TRBD1 or TRBD2 may supply D (6 bases each). CDR3 size: 15 residues. Per the germline V gene, CDR1 is MGHRA and CDR2 is YSYEKL. Trimming removed 3 bases at V and 5 bases at J, with 16 bases between.

The J gene is TRBJ2-2, the V gene TRBV6-5; the D gene is possibly TRBD1 (6 bases). CDR1 is MNHEY and CDR2 is SVGAGI in the germline V gene. The CDR3 contains 14 residues. The germline V and J ends were trimmed by 10 bases and 3 bases, with 15 bases remaining between them. DNA for the CDR3: TGTGCCACCAAACAGGGACCTTACACCGGGGAGCTGTTTTTT. It specifies CATKQGPYTGELFF.